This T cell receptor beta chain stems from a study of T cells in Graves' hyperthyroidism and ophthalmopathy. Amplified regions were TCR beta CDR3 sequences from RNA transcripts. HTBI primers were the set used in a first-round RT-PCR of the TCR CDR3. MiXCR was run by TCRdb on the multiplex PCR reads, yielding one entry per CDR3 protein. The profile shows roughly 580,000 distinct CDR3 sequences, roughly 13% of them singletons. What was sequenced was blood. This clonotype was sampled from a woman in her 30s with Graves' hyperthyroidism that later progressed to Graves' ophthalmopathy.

The CDR3, as DNA: TGTGCCAGCTCTTTAAAGAGGAGCTCCTATAATTCACCCCTCCACTTT. This sequence encodes CASSLKRSSYNSPLHF. The chain recombines TRBV12-3 or TRBV12-4 with TRBJ1-6; D gene unclear. The CDR3 consists of 16 residues. V gave up 8 bases and J gave up 0 bases, with 14 bases separating them.